This T cell receptor (beta chain) was found in a study of CD8 T cells in ankylosing spondylitis. Study results and caveats: A motif in TCR beta, a set of eight highly homologous variants, appeared characteristic of ankylosing spondylitis blood.

Concerning this clonotype itself: What it binds is unknown.

Trimming removed 2 bases from V and 5 bases from J, with 12 bases in between. The CDR3 has 13 amino acids. Germline assignment: CDR1 DFQATT and CDR2 SNEGSKA (reference sequence). Quantitative 5'-RACE was performed with molecular barcodes, and it yielded the TCR beta libraries. TCRdb independently ran MiXCR on the 5' RACE reads; one entry per CDR3 protein. This repertoire shows about 700,000 distinct CDR3 sequences, around a fifth found once; its top ten account for under 20%. Sequencing was done on a sample of blood, either unsorted or a sorted T cell fraction (not recorded which). This receptor was obtained from a male donor with ankylosing spondylitis. The chain carries TRBV20-1 and TRBJ1-1; D perhaps matches TRBD1 (5 bases). For the CDR3, the DNA is TGCAGTGCTAGACGGGGGGGAGGGACTGAAGCTTTCTTT. It encodes CSARRGGGTEAFF.